These T cell receptor beta chains were read from a single sample in a study of T cells in Graves' hyperthyroidism and ophthalmopathy. MiXCR was run by TCRdb on the multiplex PCR reads, yielding one entry per CDR3 protein. The sample contains over 350,000 distinct CDR3 sequences, around 15% of which appear only once. Source material: blood. The receptors were gathered from a man aged 50 to 59 with Graves' ophthalmopathy. Both conserved end residues are part of each CDR3. D genes are given only for firm matches. Not all rows give a size; the values are once, few, many and, for expanded clones, a class.

V gene,D gene,J gene,clone size,CDR3 protein,CDR3 DNA
TRBV3-1,TRBD1,TRBJ2-1,many,CASSQGTGAYEQFF,TGTGCCAGCAGCCAAGGGACAGGGGCCTATGAGCAGTTCTTC
TRBV6-1,NA,TRBJ2-3,few,CASSDPGMKDTQYF,TGTGCCAGCAGTGACCCAGGGATGAAAGATACGCAGTATTTT
TRBV7-9,TRBD2,TRBJ2-5,many,CASSILSGSAETQYF,TGTGCCAGCAGCATACTTAGCGGGAGCGCAGAGACCCAGTACTTC
TRBV3-1,NA,TRBJ2-2,many,CASSLLEGGELFF,TGTGCCAGCAGCCTTTTAGAGGGCGGGGAGCTGTTTTTT
TRBV28,TRBD2,TRBJ2-3,NA,CASSRDYPYTDTQYF,TGTGCCAGCAGTAGGGACTACCCTTACACAGATACGCAGTATTTT
TRBV30,TRBD2,TRBJ2-1,many,CAWSDLAGAYNEQFF,TGTGCCTGGAGCGATTTAGCGGGAGCCTACAATGAGCAGTTCTTC
TRBV28,NA,TRBJ2-5,many,CASSWPHGGRRQETQYF,TGTGCCAGCAGTTGGCCCCACGGGGGGCGCAGGCAAGAGACCCAGTACTTC
TRBV19,NA,TRBJ2-6,NA,CASSTRESGANVLTF,TGTGCCAGTAGTACTCGGGAATCTGGGGCCAACGTCCTGACTTTC
TRBV29-1,TRBD1,TRBJ2-2,few,CSVDGRGRLLNTGELFF,TGCAGCGTTGACGGCAGGGGGCGGCTTCTAAACACCGGGGAGCTGTTTTTT
TRBV19,TRBD2,TRBJ2-1,few,CASSIRGTSSNEQFF,TGTGCCAGTAGTATAAGGGGGACTAGCAGCAATGAGCAGTTCTTC
TRBV6-6,TRBD1,TRBJ1-4,few,CASSYSPGQSNEKLFF,TGTGCCAGCAGTTACTCGCCGGGACAGTCTAATGAAAAACTGTTTTTT
TRBV5-5,NA,TRBJ2-3,many,CASSTTGPDTQYF,TGTGCCAGCAGCACAACAGGGCCAGATACGCAGTATTTT
TRBV10-3,TRBD2,TRBJ2-3,few,CAIGPAGEGDTQYF,TGTGCCATCGGACCGGCGGGAGAAGGAGATACGCAGTATTTT
TRBV9,TRBD1,TRBJ1-6,NA,CASSAQGANSPLHF,TGTGCCAGCAGCGCACAGGGGGCAAATTCACCCCTCCACTTT
TRBV5-1,NA,TRBJ2-1,many,CASSSLGGANNEQFF,TGCGCCAGCAGCTCCTTAGGGGGGGCCAACAATGAGCAGTTCTTC
TRBV9,TRBD1,TRBJ2-3,few,CASSPQGERTDTQYF,TGTGCCAGCAGCCCCCAGGGGGAGCGGACAGATACGCAGTATTTT
TRBV2,TRBD2,TRBJ2-5,many,CASSVHLAGDETQYF,TGTGCCAGCAGTGTCCACCTCGCGGGAGACGAGACCCAGTACTTC
TRBV7-9,TRBD2,TRBJ2-1,many,CASSSSRTTAGLAGAYNEQFF,TGTGCCAGCAGCTCCAGCCGGACGACCGCCGGACTAGCGGGGGCCTACAATGAGCAGTTCTTC
TRBV3-1,NA,TRBJ2-4,many,CASTQGNIQYF,TGTGCCAGCACCCAAGGGAACATTCAGTACTTC
TRBV9,TRBD2,TRBJ2-2,NA,CASSVGVKAGGNTGELFF,TGTGCCAGCAGCGTAGGAGTTAAGGCGGGAGGGAACACCGGGGAGCTGTTTTTT
TRBV10-3,NA,TRBJ1-2,few,CAIRRDRTTYGYTF,TGTGCCATCAGGCGAGACAGGACGACCTATGGCTACACCTTC
TRBV20-1,NA,TRBJ1-1,NA,CSARSGTGATEAFF,TGCAGTGCTAGGTCCGGGACTGGGGCCACTGAAGCTTTCTTT
TRBV6-2/TRBV6-3,TRBD1,TRBJ2-7,many,CASSPTGTGLSYEQYF,TGTGCCAGCAGTCCAACCGGGACAGGGCTGTCCTACGAGCAGTACTTC
TRBV20-1,NA,TRBJ2-5,NA,CSARDWTEETQYF,TGCAGTGCTAGAGATTGGACGGAAGAGACCCAGTACTTC
TRBV27,TRBD2,TRBJ2-3,few,CASSNCLRSQTKAGVSTDTQYF,TGTGCCAGCAGTAATTGTTTACGGTCGCAGACAAAAGCGGGGGTTAGCACAGATACGCAGTATTTT
TRBV3-1,NA,TRBJ1-4,many,CASSFSGGYEKLFF,TGTGCCAGCAGCTTCTCCGGGGGGTATGAAAAACTGTTTTTT
TRBV29-1,NA,TRBJ1-2,NA,CSVGETVYGYTF,TGCAGCGTTGGGGAAACGGTTTATGGCTACACCTTC
TRBV7-9,NA,TRBJ2-1,many,CASSLRGMDEQFF,TGTGCCAGCAGCTTAAGGGGTATGGATGAGCAGTTCTTC
TRBV18,TRBD1,TRBJ2-5,many,CASSPNRGRETQYF,TGTGCCAGCTCACCTAACAGGGGGCGAGAGACCCAGTACTTC
TRBV5-8,TRBD2,TRBJ2-2,NA,CASIREDTGELFF,TGTGCCAGCATACGGGAGGACACCGGGGAGCTGTTTTTT
TRBV30,NA,TRBJ1-6,few,CAWGTMGYNSPLHF,TGTGCCTGGGGTACGATGGGTTATAATTCACCCCTCCACTTT
TRBV11-2,NA,TRBJ1-6,many,CASSLETGWHSPLHF,TGTGCCAGCAGCTTAGAAACAGGGTGGCATTCACCCCTCCACTTT
TRBV2,NA,TRBJ2-7,many,CASSVRISSYEQYF,TGTGCCAGCAGTGTTCGCATAAGCTCCTACGAGCAGTACTTC
TRBV6-1,TRBD1,TRBJ1-5,few,CASSGDRGLQPQHF,TGTGCCAGCAGTGGGGACAGGGGACTTCAGCCCCAGCATTTT
TRBV3-1,NA,TRBJ2-5,many,CASSRSGQGGSQYF,TGTGCCAGCAGCCGCTCGGGACAAGGCGGATCCCAGTACTTC
TRBV20-1,TRBD2,TRBJ2-3,NA,CSAFTSGRGPDTQYF,TGCAGTGCTTTTACTAGCGGGAGAGGGCCAGATACGCAGTATTTT
TRBV4-2,NA,TRBJ2-7,many,CASGRNSYEQYF,TGTGCCAGCGGGAGGAACTCCTACGAGCAGTACTTC
TRBV3-1,TRBD1,TRBJ2-3,many,CASRRDRGSTDTQYF,TGTGCCAGCCGCAGGGACAGGGGAAGCACAGATACGCAGTATTTT
TRBV2,TRBD1,TRBJ2-3,many,CASREQGKRTDTQYF,TGTGCCAGCAGAGAACAGGGGAAGCGCACAGATACGCAGTATTTT
TRBV2,TRBD1,TRBJ1-4,NA,CASRAGTGGTGEKLFF,TGTGCCAGCAGGGCCGGGACAGGGGGCACTGGCGAAAAACTGTTTTTT
TRBV11-2,NA,TRBJ1-2,many,CASSLDFWGYTF,TGTGCCAGCAGCTTAGATTTTTGGGGCTACACCTTC
TRBV7-9,TRBD1,TRBJ2-1,many,CASSLPGQGFHEQFF,TGTGCCAGCAGCCTCCCCGGACAGGGTTTCCATGAGCAGTTCTTC
TRBV30,NA,TRBJ1-6,few,CAWSPPSTGSNSPLHF,TGTGCCTGGAGTCCCCCATCGACAGGCTCTAATTCACCCCTCCACTTT
TRBV6-1,TRBD2,TRBJ2-1,many,CASARPITGGSHNEQFF,TGTGCCAGCGCCCGCCCCATAACGGGAGGGAGTCACAATGAGCAGTTCTTC
TRBV12-3/TRBV12-4,TRBD1,TRBJ2-4,many,CASSLLGQGENIQYF,TGTGCCAGCAGCCTACTTGGACAGGGGGAAAACATTCAGTACTTC
TRBV9,TRBD2,TRBJ2-7,many,CASSGGGRTYEQYF,TGTGCCAGCAGCGGCGGCGGGAGGACCTACGAGCAGTACTTC
TRBV20-1,NA,TRBJ2-3,NA,CSALWKRGTDTQYF,TGCAGTGCTCTCTGGAAGCGGGGCACAGATACGCAGTATTTT
TRBV20-1,TRBD2,TRBJ2-1,many,CSAREERETLYNEQFF,TGCAGTGCTAGAGAGGAGCGGGAGACTCTCTACAATGAGCAGTTCTTC
TRBV20-1,NA,TRBJ1-2,NA,CSARVQPNYGYTF,TGCAGTGCTAGGGTCCAACCAAACTATGGCTACACCTTC
TRBV20-1,TRBD1,TRBJ1-5,many,CTTGQGANSNQPQHF,TGCACCACGGGACAGGGGGCGAATAGCAATCAGCCCCAGCATTTT